The 31 T cell receptor beta chains below were found in one sample sequenced in a study of blood T cells in healthy people across ages. Next came a second PCR, run for about 6 to 11 cycles, which used a sample-barcoded 5' primer along with a J-beta primer mix. Each CDR3 protein is one row after TCRdb ran MiXCR on the 5' RACE reads. The sample yields 650,000 to 1,000,000 distinct CDR3 sequences, 35% to 40% seen once. Specimen: blood. These receptor sequences come from a man younger than 30 in good health.

This chain uses TRBV7-2 with TRBJ1-5; possibly TRBD1 for D (6 bases). Germline V CDR1 and CDR2: SGHTA, FQGNSA. The CDR3 covers 17 residues. V lost 1 base, J lost 4 bases, and 17 bases lay in between. The CDR3 nucleotides are TGTGCCAGCAGCTTAGTTGGCACAGGGTATAGTAATCAGCCCCAGCATTTT. Its protein is CASSLVGTGYSNQPQHF.

On this clonotype: A much larger clone differs from this one at a single base, so this may be a read error. V is TRBV12-3 or TRBV12-4 and J is TRBJ2-5; 9 bases fit TRBD1. V shed 1 base and J 11 bases; nucleotides not matched to a gene: 8. The CDR3 is 14 amino acids. The CDR3: CASSLDRGHNEQYF. The CDR3 nucleotides read TGTGCCAGCAGTTTAGACAGGGGGCACAATGAGCAGTACTTC.

This clonotype was observed once. The rearrangement joins TRBV20-1 to TRBJ1-1; D gene unclear. V lost 0 bases and J 8 bases, leaving 16 bases between the germline ends. Germline assignment: CDR1 DFQATT and CDR2 SNEGSKA (reference sequence). The CDR3 has 14 residues. CDR3 in DNA: TGCAGTGCTAGAGAGTCCGCGAGCTTGAGAGAAGCTTTCTTT. This codes for CSARESASLREAFF.

V and J are TRBV28 and TRBJ2-7; D ambiguous. This CDR3 region has 13 residues. Germline CDR1 reads MDHEN; CDR2 reads SYDVKM. V lost 6 bases, J lost 1 base, and 10 bases lay in between. The CDR3 bases are TGTGCCAGCAGACCTGTACCTTCCTACGAGCAGTACTTC. Amino acids: CASRPVPSYEQYF.

This clonotype was counted a single time. The chain employs TRBV7-2 and TRBJ1-2, with D unclear. Between the trimmed V and J ends, which lost 8 bases and 1 base, there was a span of 8 bases. Per the germline V gene, CDR1 is SGHTA and CDR2 is FQGNSA. The CDR3 consists of 12 residues. The CDR3 sequence is CASGTVNYGYTF. For the CDR3, the DNA is TGTGCCAGCGGAACAGTTAACTATGGCTACACCTTC. The full variable domain, rest sourced from reference TRBV7-2 and TRBJ1-2, is GAGVSQSPSNKVTEKGKDVELRCDPISGHTALYWYRQSLGQGLEFLIYFQGNSAPDKSGLPSDRFSAERTGGSVSTLTIQRTQQEDSAVYLCASGTVNYGYTFGSGTRLTVV.

This clonotype was recorded at least ten times. The gene calls are TRBV4-3 and TRBJ2-1; 7 positions agree with TRBD1. CDR3 length: 15 amino acids. Per the germline V gene, CDR1 is LGHNA and CDR2 is YSLEER. The junction had 7 bases not matched to a gene; V was cut back by 2 bases and J by 6 bases. The CDR3 nucleotides read TGCGCCAGCAGCCAATCCCGGACAGGATTCAATGAGCAGTTCTTC. As protein: CASSQSRTGFNEQFF.

This clonotype turned up a few times. The chain combines TRBV5-1 with TRBJ1-1; TRBD1 might be the D (5 bases). Per germline, CDR1 SGHRS and CDR2 YFSETQ. The germline V and J ends were trimmed by 0 bases and 4 bases, with 13 bases remaining between them. The CDR3 is 15 amino acids. In DNA form, the CDR3 reads TGCGCCAGCAGCTTGGGGCAGGGACGGGGCACTGAAGCTTTCTTT. Its translation: CASSLGQGRGTEAFF. The entire variable domain, with the rest obtained from reference TRBV5-1 and TRBJ1-1, is as follows: KAGVTQTPRYLIKTRGQQVTLSCSPISGHRSVSWYQQTPGQGLQFLFEYFSETQRNKGNFPGRFSGRQFSNSRSEMNVSTLELGDSALYLCASSLGQGRGTEAFFGQGTRLTVV.

This clonotype was seen just once. V is TRBV7-6 and J is TRBJ2-7; 12 bases align to TRBD2. The junction had 5 bases not matched to a gene; V was cut back by 0 bases and J by 2 bases. The length of the CDR3 is 17 residues. Germline V gene sequence: CDR1 SGHVS, CDR2 FNYEAQ. In nucleotides, the CDR3 is TGTGCCAGCAGCTTAGCGGGACTAGCGGGTTCCGCCTACGAGCAGTACTTC. Translating gives CASSLAGLAGSAYEQYF.

This clonotype was seen once. A much larger clone lies a single base off, so this may be a read error. The chain recombines TRBV27 with TRBJ1-2, with TRBD1 matching 8 bases. Germline CDR1 MNHEY, CDR2 SMNVEV (reference sequence). The CDR3 consists of 14 residues. For the CDR3, the DNA is TGTACCAGCAGTTTACAGGGGGGTAACTATGGCTACACCTTC. Its protein product is CTSSLQGGNYGYTF.

The table lists this clonotype with a few counts. The V gene is TRBV12-1, the J gene TRBJ2-1. TRBV12-1 is flagged as a pseudogene. The CDR3 covers 17 residues. Here the CDR3 reads CASSFVLLGGSDNEQFF. For the CDR3, the DNA is TGTGCCAGCAGCTTTGTCCTCTTAGGGGGCTCGGACAATGAGCAGTTCTTC.

Comments on this clonotype: Relative to the germline gene, one junction end is altered; a read error may explain this. The chain joins TRBV30 to TRBJ1-4; the D gene is possibly TRBD1 (5 bases). This CDR3 comprises 15 residues. Looked up from germline, CDR1 is GTSNPN and CDR2 is SVGIG (reference sequence). The CDR3, as DNA: TGTGCCTGGACCGCCAGGGTTCGGGCTAATGGAAAACTGTTTTTT. Protein sequence: CAWTARVRANGKLFF.

This chain links TRBV14 with TRBJ1-1; D gene uncertain. Trimming shortened V by 0 bases and J by 3 bases, and 5 bases separated the two germline ends. The germline V gene has CDR1 SGHDN and CDR2 FVKESK. This CDR3 region has 13 residues. The CDR3 sequence is CASSQELYTEAFF. For the CDR3, the DNA is TGTGCCAGCAGCCAAGAACTTTACACTGAAGCTTTCTTT.

In this sample, this clonotype turned up a few times. CDR3 bases: TGTGCCAGCAGCTTAGGACTTCAAGATACGCAGTATTTT. It yields the protein CASSLGLQDTQYF. The rearrangement links TRBV11-3 to TRBJ2-3; D is ambiguous. The V gene's germline CDR1 is SGHNT and CDR2 YENEEA. CDR3 length: 13 residues. V lost 1 base and J lost 5, with 7 bases in between. Looking up the rest from reference TRBV11-3 and TRBJ2-3 gives the full variable domain: EAGVVQSPRYKIIEKKQPVAFWCNPISGHNTLYWYLQNLGQGPELLIRYENEEAVDDSQLPKDRFSAERLKGVDSTLKIQPAELGDSAVYLCASSLGLQDTQYFGPGTRLTVL.

The chain uses TRBV28 and TRBJ2-3, with TRBD2 matching over 13 bases. The CDR3 totals 17 residues. The germline V gene encodes CDR1 MDHEN and CDR2 SYDVKM. V lost 3 bases and J lost 6; bases outside the gene matches: 9. The CDR3 nucleotides read TGTGCCAGCAGTTTCCGTCTACTAGCGGGGGGGCCGGATACGCAGTATTTT. The encoded protein is CASSFRLLAGGPDTQYF.

The rearrangement uses TRBV2 and TRBJ2-7; 7 bases are a match to TRBD2. The J call is uncertain, as TRBJ2-5 better fits the DNA end. CDR1 is SNHLY, CDR2 FYNNEI, per germline. The CDR3 runs to 13 residues. CDR3 sequence: CASSVGLFQTQYF. The CDR3 coding sequence is TGTGCCAGCAGCGTGGGACTATTCCAGACCCAGTACTTC.

V is TRBV10-3 and J is TRBJ1-4; TRBD1 matches 9 bases. The CDR3 consists of 15 residues. V was clipped by 4 bases and J by 6 bases; unmatched bases: 6. Germline-derived CDR1 and CDR2 are ENHRY and SYGVKD. CDR3 nucleotides: TGTGCCATCAGTGCCTCACAGGGGGCAGATGAAAAACTGTTTTTT. Translation gives CAISASQGADEKLFF.

V usage is TRBV7-8 and J usage is TRBJ2-1; TRBD2 matches 8 bases. Germline V gene lookup returns CDR1 SGHVS and CDR2 FQNEAQ. J was trimmed by 7 bases and V by 8 bases; bases with no gene match: 7. This CDR3 region has 13 residues. The CDR3 protein is CASRLPGGNEQFF. The CDR3 region has the DNA TGTGCCAGCCGACTCCCGGGAGGGAATGAGCAGTTCTTC.

The J gene is TRBJ2-1, the V gene TRBV7-9; 9 bases agree with TRBD1. This CDR3 has 16 residues. The V gene end was trimmed by 5 bases and the J gene end by 3 bases; junction bases not matched to a gene: 8. CDR1 and CDR2 from the germline V gene are SEHNR and FQNEAQ (reference sequence). The CDR3 region has the DNA TGTGCCAGCAGCCCGAGACAGGGGGTTCACTACAATGAGCAGTTCTTC. It yields the protein CASSPRQGVHYNEQFF.

J is TRBJ2-1 and V is TRBV7-2; possibly TRBD2 for D (5 bases). From germline, CDR1 is SGHTA and CDR2 FQGNSA. This CDR3 spans 16 amino acids. Trimming took off 5 bases at V and 4 bases at J, with 18 bases between the two ends. CDR3 DNA: TGTGCCAGCAGCAACCTGGGCCACGGGGATTACAATGAGCAGTTCTTC. Translation gives CASSNLGHGDYNEQFF.

This clonotype was counted at least ten times. The CDR3 DNA follows: TGTGCCAGCAGTTTTTCCGACGGTAGCAATCAGCCCCAGCATTTT. Residues: CASSFSDGSNQPQHF. The chain is built from TRBV12-3 or TRBV12-4 and TRBJ1-5; D uncertain. CDR3 size: 15 residues. V was cut by 3 bases and J by 0 bases, with 9 bases left in between.

Ten or more counts support this clonotype. Here the CDR3 DNA reads TGCAGCGTAGATAGGACAGGGGCCAACAATGAGCAGTTCTTC. Protein: CSVDRTGANNEQFF. This chain uses TRBV29-1 with TRBJ2-1; 9 bases agree with TRBD1. V shed 6 bases, J shed 5 bases, and the junction held 8 bases outside the gene matches. The CDR3 extends over 14 amino acids. The V gene's germline CDR1 is SQVTM and CDR2 ANQGSEA.

V is TRBV28 and J is TRBJ1-6, with TRBD1 identical over 7 bases. The CDR3 covers 15 residues. Germline V lookup: CDR1 MDHEN, CDR2 SYDVKM. J was trimmed by 3 bases and V by 5 bases; bases with no gene match: 4. The CDR3: CASSIQGGYNSPLHF. For the CDR3, the DNA is TGTGCCAGCAGTATTCAGGGGGGCTATAATTCACCCCTCCACTTT.

The gene calls are TRBV12-3 or TRBV12-4 and TRBJ1-2; 10 nucleotides align to TRBD1. Losses at the gene ends were 7 bases for V and 8 bases for J; bases not matched to a gene: 10. The CDR3 is 14 amino acids. The chain's CDR3 is CASTLSRDRGGYTF. DNA of the CDR3: TGTGCCAGCACCTTGTCCCGGGACAGGGGAGGCTACACCTTC.

J is TRBJ2-7 and V is TRBV29-1; no definite D call. Germline values: CDR1 SQVTM, CDR2 ANQGSEA. V was pared by 0 bases and J by 2 bases, with 8 bases between. This CDR3 has 13 amino acids. In nucleotides, the CDR3 is TGCAGCGTTGAAGAGGGCAGTCCCTACGAGCAGTACTTC. This translates into CSVEEGSPYEQYF.

The rearrangement uses TRBV10-3 and TRBJ1-1; possibly TRBD1 for D (5 bases). CDR3 length equals 15 residues. V lost 4 bases to trimming and J lost 5 bases, with 17 bases between them. Germline V gives CDR1 ENHRY, CDR2 SYGVKD. CDR3 residues: CAISVGFGGPTEAFF. The CDR3 bases are TGTGCCATCAGTGTCGGTTTTGGGGGACCGACTGAAGCTTTCTTT.

Regarding this clonotype: One junction end does not reproduce the germline sequence, and a read error may be involved. The chain has TRBV2 and TRBJ2-3; D perhaps matches TRBD1 (6 bases). The CDR3 has 16 residues. CDR1 and CDR2 from the germline V gene are SNHLY and FYNNEI. CDR3 loop: CAGSDLGAVSTDTQYF. CDR3 nucleotides: TGTGCCGGCAGTGATCTGGGGGCTGTTAGCACAGATACGCAGTATTTT.

The chain joins TRBV20-1 to TRBJ1-2; D is ambiguous. Germline V lookup: CDR1 DFQATT, CDR2 SNEGSKA (reference sequence). V was cut by 5 bases and J by 8 bases, with 12 bases left in between. The CDR3 has 11 residues. In nucleotides, the CDR3 is TGCAGTGCTGGTCCGCAAATGGGCTACACCTTC. Translating it yields CSAGPQMGYTF.

The sample holds many counts of this clonotype. The rearrangement joins TRBV7-2 to TRBJ1-5; D remains ambiguous. Trimming left V 5 bases short and J 2 bases short, with 25 bases between. The CDR3 has 19 residues. The germline gives CDR1 SGHTA, CDR2 FQGNSA. DNA of the CDR3: TGTGCCAGCAGCCTTAGCGCCCGGACGGGTTTGGGTGGCAATCAGCCCCAGCATTTT. Its translation: CASSLSARTGLGGNQPQHF. The entire variable domain, with the rest obtained from reference TRBV7-2 and TRBJ1-5, is as follows: GAGVSQSPSNKVTEKGKDVELRCDPISGHTALYWYRQSLGQGLEFLIYFQGNSAPDKSGLPSDRFSAERTGGSVSTLTIQRTQQEDSAVYLCASSLSARTGLGGNQPQHFGDGTRLSIL.

J is TRBJ2-5 and V is TRBV12-3 or TRBV12-4, with 7 nucleotides matching TRBD1. The trim removed 7 bases at V and 2 bases at J, leaving 7 bases unmatched. This CDR3 region has 14 residues. The CDR3 here is CASTESTGQETQYF. CDR3 coding DNA: TGTGCCAGCACCGAATCGACAGGGCAAGAGACCCAGTACTTC.

J is TRBJ1-4 and V is TRBV3-1, with 9 positions matching TRBD1. This CDR3 has 15 residues. The V gene end was trimmed by 4 bases and the J gene end by 7 bases; junction bases not matched to a gene: 7. CDR1 and CDR2 (germline): LGHDT, YNNKEL (reference sequence). The CDR3 is CASSRATGGGEKLFF. The CDR3 coding sequence is TGTGCCAGCAGCCGTGCGACAGGGGGAGGTGAAAAACTGTTTTTT.

This clonotype was picked up a small number of times. The CDR3, as DNA: TGTGCCATCAGCAATACCCCGGCCGGACAGTCACTTAACAATGAGCAGTTCTTC. Translating gives CAISNTPAGQSLNNEQFF. The V gene is TRBV10-3, the J gene TRBJ2-1; tentatively, D is TRBD1 (6 bases). The length of the CDR3 is 18 residues. The germline V gene has CDR1 ENHRY and CDR2 SYGVKD. The V end lost 6 bases, the J end lost 5 bases, and 26 bases lay between the germline ends.